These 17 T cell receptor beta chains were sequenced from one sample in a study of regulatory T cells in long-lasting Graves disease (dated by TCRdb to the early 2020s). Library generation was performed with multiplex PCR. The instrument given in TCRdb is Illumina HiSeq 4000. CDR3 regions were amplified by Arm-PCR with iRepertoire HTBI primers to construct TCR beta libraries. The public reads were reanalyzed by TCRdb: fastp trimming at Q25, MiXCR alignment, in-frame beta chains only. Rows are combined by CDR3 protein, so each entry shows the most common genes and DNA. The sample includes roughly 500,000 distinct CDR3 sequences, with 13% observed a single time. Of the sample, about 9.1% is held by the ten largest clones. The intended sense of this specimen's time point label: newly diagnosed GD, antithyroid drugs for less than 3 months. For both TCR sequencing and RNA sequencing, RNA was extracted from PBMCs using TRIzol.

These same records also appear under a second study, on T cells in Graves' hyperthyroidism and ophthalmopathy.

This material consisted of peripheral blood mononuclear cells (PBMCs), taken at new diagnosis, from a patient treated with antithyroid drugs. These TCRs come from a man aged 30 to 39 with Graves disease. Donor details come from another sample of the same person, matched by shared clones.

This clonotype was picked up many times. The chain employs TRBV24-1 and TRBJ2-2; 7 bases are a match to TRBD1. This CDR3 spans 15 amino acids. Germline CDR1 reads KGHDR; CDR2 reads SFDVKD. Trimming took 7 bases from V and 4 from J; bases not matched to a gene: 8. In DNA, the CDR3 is TGTGCCACCAGCCCGACAGGGTCAGCCACCGGGGAGCTGTTTTTT. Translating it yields CATSPTGSATGELFF.

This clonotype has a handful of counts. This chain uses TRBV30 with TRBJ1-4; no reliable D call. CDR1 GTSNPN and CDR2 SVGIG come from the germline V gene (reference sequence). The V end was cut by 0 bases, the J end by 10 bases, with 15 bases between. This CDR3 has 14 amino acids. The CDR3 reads CAWSVPGNLGKLFF. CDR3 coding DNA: TGTGCCTGGAGTGTACCCGGGAATCTAGGAAAACTGTTTTTT.

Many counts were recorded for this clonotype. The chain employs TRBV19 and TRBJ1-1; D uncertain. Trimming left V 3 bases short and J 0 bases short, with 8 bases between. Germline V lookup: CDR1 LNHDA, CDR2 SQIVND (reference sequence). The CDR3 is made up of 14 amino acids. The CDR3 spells CASSIGSLNTEAFF. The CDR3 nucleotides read TGTGCCAGTAGTATCGGGTCCCTGAACACTGAAGCTTTCTTT.

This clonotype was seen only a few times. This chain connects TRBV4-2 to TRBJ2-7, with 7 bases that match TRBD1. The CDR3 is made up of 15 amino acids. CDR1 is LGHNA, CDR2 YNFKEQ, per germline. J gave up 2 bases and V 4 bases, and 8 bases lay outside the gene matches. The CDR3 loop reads CASSLQGETTYEQYF. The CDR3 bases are TGTGCCAGCAGCCTTCAGGGGGAAACGACCTACGAGCAGTACTTC.

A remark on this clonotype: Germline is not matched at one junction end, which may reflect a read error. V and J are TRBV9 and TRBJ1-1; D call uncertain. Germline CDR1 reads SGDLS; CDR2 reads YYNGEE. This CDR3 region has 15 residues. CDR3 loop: CASSSVGTDGTEAFF. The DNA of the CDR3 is TGCGCCAGCAGCTCCGTAGGCACCGATGGCACTGAAGCTTTCTTT.

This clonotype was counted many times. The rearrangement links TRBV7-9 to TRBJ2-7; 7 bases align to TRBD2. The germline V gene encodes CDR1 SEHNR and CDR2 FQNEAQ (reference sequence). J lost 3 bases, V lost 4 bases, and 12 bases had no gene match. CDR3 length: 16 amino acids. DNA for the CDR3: TGTGCCAGCAGCTCGACACAACTAGCGTCTCGCTACGAGCAGTACTTC. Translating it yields CASSSTQLASRYEQYF.

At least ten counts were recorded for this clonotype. CDR3 amino acids: CASSLWGVTSTDTQYF. The CDR3 DNA is TGTGCCAGCAGTTTATGGGGCGTTACTAGCACAGATACGCAGTATTTT. This rearrangement joins TRBV28 to TRBJ2-3, with no clear D. Trimming took off 0 bases at V and 0 bases at J, with 10 bases between the two ends. CDR1 is MDHEN and CDR2 is SYDVKM in the germline V gene. This CDR3 is 16 amino acids long.

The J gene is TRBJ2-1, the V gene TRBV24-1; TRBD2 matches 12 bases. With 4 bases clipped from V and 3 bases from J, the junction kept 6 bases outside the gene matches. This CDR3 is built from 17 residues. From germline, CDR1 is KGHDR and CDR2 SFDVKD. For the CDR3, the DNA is TGTGCCACCAGTGACCCTAGCGGGGGGGTAAACTACAATGAGCAGTTCTTC. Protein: CATSDPSGGVNYNEQFF.

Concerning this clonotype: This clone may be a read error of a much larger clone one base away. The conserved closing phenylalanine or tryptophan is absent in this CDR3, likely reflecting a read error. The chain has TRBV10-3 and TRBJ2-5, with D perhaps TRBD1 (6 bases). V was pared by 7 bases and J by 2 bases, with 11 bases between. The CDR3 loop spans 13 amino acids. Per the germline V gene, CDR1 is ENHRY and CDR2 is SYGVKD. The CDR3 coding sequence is TGTGCCATCACCCAGGGGACACAAGAGACCCAGTACTCC. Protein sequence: CAITQGTQETQYS.

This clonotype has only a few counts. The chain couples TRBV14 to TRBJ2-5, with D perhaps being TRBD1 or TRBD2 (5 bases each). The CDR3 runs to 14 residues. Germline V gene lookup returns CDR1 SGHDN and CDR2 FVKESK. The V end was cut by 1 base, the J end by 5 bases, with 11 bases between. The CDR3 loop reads CASSQGGVWETQYF. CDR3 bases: TGTGCCAGCAGCCAAGGAGGGGTATGGGAGACCCAGTACTTC.

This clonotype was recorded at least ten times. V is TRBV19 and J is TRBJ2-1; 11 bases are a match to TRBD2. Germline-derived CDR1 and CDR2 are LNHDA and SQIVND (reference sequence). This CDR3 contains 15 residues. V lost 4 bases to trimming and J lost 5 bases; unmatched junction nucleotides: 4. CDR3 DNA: TGTGCCAGTAGTAGACTAGCGGGATCACACAATGAGCAGTTCTTC. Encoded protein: CASSRLAGSHNEQFF.

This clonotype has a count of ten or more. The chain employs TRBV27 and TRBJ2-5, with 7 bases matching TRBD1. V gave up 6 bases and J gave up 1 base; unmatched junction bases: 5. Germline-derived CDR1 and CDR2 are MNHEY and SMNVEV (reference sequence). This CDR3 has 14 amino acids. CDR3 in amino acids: CASSNNRGQETQYF. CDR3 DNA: TGTGCCAGCAGCAACAACAGGGGCCAAGAGACCCAGTACTTC.

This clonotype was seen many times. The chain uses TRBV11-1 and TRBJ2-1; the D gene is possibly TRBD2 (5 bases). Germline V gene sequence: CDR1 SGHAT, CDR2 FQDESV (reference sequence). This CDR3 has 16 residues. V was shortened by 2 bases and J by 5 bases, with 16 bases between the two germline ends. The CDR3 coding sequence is TGTGCCAGCAGCTTAACCCGGCTAGCTGCAAACAATGAGCAGTTCTTC. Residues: CASSLTRLAANNEQFF. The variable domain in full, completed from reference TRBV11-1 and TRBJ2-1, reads EAEVAQSPRYKITEKSQAVAFWCDPISGHATLYWYRQILGQGPELLVQFQDESVVDDSQLPKDRFSAERLKGVDSTLKIQPAELGDSAMYLCASSLTRLAANNEQFFGPGTRLTVL.

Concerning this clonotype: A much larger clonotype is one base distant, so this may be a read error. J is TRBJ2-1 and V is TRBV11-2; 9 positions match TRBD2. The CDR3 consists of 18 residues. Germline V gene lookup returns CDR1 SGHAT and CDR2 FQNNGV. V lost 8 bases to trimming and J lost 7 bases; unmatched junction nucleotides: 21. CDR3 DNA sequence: TGTGCCAGCGGCCCCGGCGGGGGGGGGAGCGGGAGTGTTAATGAGCAGTTCTTC. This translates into CASGPGGGGSGSVNEQFF.

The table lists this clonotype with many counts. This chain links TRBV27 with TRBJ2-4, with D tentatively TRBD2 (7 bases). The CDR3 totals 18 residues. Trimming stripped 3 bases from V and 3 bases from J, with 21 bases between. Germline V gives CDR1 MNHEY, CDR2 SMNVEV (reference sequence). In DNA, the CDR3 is TGTGCCAGCAGTTTCCTAAGGGGGGGGGAATATGACAAAAACATTCAGTACTTC. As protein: CASSFLRGGEYDKNIQYF.

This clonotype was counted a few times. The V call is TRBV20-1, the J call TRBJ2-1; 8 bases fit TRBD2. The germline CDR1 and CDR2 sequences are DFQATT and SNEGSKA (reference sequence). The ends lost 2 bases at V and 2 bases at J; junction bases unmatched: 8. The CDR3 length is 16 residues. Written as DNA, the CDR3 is TGCAGTGCTAGACCCACTAGCGGACTACCCTACAATGAGCAGTTCTTC. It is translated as CSARPTSGLPYNEQFF.

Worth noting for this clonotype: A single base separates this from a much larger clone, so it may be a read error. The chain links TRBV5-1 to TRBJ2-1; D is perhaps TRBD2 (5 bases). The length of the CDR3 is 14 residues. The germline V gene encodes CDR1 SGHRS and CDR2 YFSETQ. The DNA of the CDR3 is TGCGCCAGCAGCTTGGAAGGCCCACGGGATGAGCGGTTCTTC. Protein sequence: CASSLEGPRDERFF.